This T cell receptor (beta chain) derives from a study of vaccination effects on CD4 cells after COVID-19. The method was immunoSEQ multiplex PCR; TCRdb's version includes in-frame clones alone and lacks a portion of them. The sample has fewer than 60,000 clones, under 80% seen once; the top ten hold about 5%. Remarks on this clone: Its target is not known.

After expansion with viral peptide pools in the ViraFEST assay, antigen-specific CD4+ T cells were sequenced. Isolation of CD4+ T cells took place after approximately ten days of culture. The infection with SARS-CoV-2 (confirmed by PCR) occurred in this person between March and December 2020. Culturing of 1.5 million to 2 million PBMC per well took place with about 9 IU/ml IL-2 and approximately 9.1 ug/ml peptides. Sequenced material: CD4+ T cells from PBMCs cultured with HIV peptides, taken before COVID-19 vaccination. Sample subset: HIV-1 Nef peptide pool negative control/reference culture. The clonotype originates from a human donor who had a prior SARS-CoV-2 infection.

The CDR3: CASSSTGTNTGELFF. The CDR3 nucleotides read TGCGCCAGCAGCTCAACAGGGACGAACACCGGGGAGCTGTTTTTT. The chain couples TRBV5-1 to TRBJ2-2; maybe TRBD1 (6 bases). Trimming took 3 bases from V and 0 from J, leaving 9 bases between them. Germline V gene data show CDR1 as SGHRS and CDR2 as YFSETQ. The CDR3 consists of 15 residues.